The rows below give T cell receptor beta chains drawn from one sample of a study of shared clonotypes between healthy human individuals. The data were produced by immunoSEQ multiplex PCR, yet TCRdb's version contains in-frame clones alone and is incomplete. This repertoire shows some 740,000 clones, over 90% found once; its top ten account for less than 25%. The sample comprised naive CD8+ T cells sorted from blood. The receptors shown here come from a man under 40 in good health. CDR3s include the opening cysteine and the closing phenylalanine or tryptophan.

V	J	length	CDR3
TRBV7-9	TRBJ2-4	17	CASSPRQGGKTRNIQYF
TRBV19	TRBJ2-2	19	CASSILDRGRVPTTGELFF
TRBV11-2	TRBJ2-3	16	CASSPGAGGVTDTQYF
TRBV16	TRBJ2-3	16	CASSPGGQDNTDTQYF
TRBV19	TRBJ2-3	16	CASSIAGGPSTDTQYF
TRBV10-3	TRBJ1-2	14	CAIMSGPNYVGYTF
TRBV7-9	TRBJ2-7	14	CASSSDRGFYEQYF
TRBV5-8	TRBJ2-7	15	CASSLSIVSPYEQYF
TRBV7-6	TRBJ2-1	13	CATQAGVLNEQFF
TRBV6-1	TRBJ2-7	13	CASCRTGRYEQYF
TRBV19	TRBJ2-7	13	CASRNGVEYEQYF
TRBV9	TRBJ2-3	15	CASSVEGVDTDTQYF
TRBV7-9	TRBJ2-7	12	CASSAGSYEQYF
TRBV27	TRBJ2-1	13	CASSLSWGDEQFF
TRBV7-9	TRBJ1-1	15	CASHFPQGVNTEAFF
TRBV7-2	TRBJ2-7	15	CASSSGPSTPYEQYF
TRBV4-2	TRBJ2-7	14	CASSQLDTTYEQYF
TRBV27	TRBJ2-1	14	CASTSLGVHNEQFF
TRBV9	TRBJ2-1	12	CASSPSEEREFF
TRBV11-2	TRBJ2-7	14	CASSFFQAVHEQYF
TRBV30	TRBJ2-7	13	CAWSEGGAYEQYF
TRBV21-1	TRBJ2-7	16	CASSKRPRGQEPEQYF
TRBV13	TRBJ2-1	11	CASSLESEQFF
TRBV6-4	TRBJ1-2	11	CASTSGNGYTF
TRBV7-9	TRBJ2-7	11	CASSLESEIMF
TRBV7-9	TRBJ2-1	15	CASSLTWDPSFEQFF
TRBV7-8	TRBJ2-7	12	CASSSNSYEQYF
TRBV6-4	TRBJ2-3	13	CASSRDSTDTQYF
TRBV10-3	TRBJ2-3	16	CAISERSGSQIDTQYF
TRBV28	TRBJ2-1	12	CASSLAGDEQFF
TRBV7-9	TRBJ1-3	16	CASRSQGSGTGNTIYF
TRBV11-3	TRBJ2-3	16	CASSLGQGPPTDTQYF
TRBV10-3	TRBJ2-7	15	CAISSVTSGYYEQYF
TRBV5-1	TRBJ2-3	15	CASSFVGGGTDTQYF
TRBV29-1	TRBJ2-7	13	CSVGPAASYEQYF
TRBV11-2	TRBJ2-5	18	CASSFGLEIGQRLETQYF
TRBV11-3	TRBJ2-7	13	CASSSGLAGEQYF
TRBV11-2	TRBJ2-3	14	CASSLASGKDTQYF
TRBV6-1	TRBJ2-4	17	CASSETSGEKAKNIQYF
TRBV7-9	TRBJ1-1	12	CASSSQQVEAFF